This TCR beta chain was obtained from a study of cytomegalovirus exposure and HLA in healthy donors. The germline CDR1 and CDR2 sequences are SGHTA and FQGTGA. Trimming at V came to 1 base and at J to 5 bases, leaving 3 bases not matched to a gene. The CDR3 extends over 14 amino acids. 60 Vbeta and 13 Jbeta primers were used in PCR. Profiling relied on immunoSEQ multiplex PCR, and the TCRdb table lists in-frame clones only, not all of them. The profile covers about 180,000 clones, with 72% appearing a single time and roughly 2.5% taken by the ten largest. Sequencing was performed on PBMCs. This chain connects TRBV7-3 to TRBJ2-5, with TRBD2 identical over 8 bases. The sequence derives from a human donor in good health. The CDR3 sequence is CASSLNGGAETQYF. CDR3 nucleotides: TGTGCCAGCAGCTTAAACGGGGGGGCGGAGACCCAGTACTTC.